This passage covers 9 T cell receptor beta chains from one sample sequenced in a study of blood T cells in healthy people across ages. A second 7 to 11 cycle PCR used barcoded and J-beta primers. From the 5' RACE reads, TCRdb called clonotypes with MiXCR, one entry per CDR3 protein. The table records approximately 800,000 distinct CDR3 sequences, around 62% of them present only once. Specimen: blood. These receptors were collected from a young man in good health.

This clonotype has only a few counts. This chain connects TRBV7-9 to TRBJ2-1, with 8 bases matching TRBD1. The CDR3 has 16 amino acids. Germline values: CDR1 SEHNR, CDR2 FQNEAQ (reference sequence). V dropped 1 base and J dropped 4; count of bases not matched to a gene: 6. CDR3 in DNA: TGTGCCAGCAGCTTAGGAGGGACAGGAGATTACAATGAGCAGTTCTTC. The encoded protein is CASSLGGTGDYNEQFF.

The chain has TRBV7-9 and TRBJ2-5; TRBD1 matches 12 bases. The germline V gene encodes CDR1 SEHNR and CDR2 FQNEAQ (reference sequence). V shed 2 bases and J 6 bases; nucleotides not matched to a gene: 4. The CDR3 consists of 15 residues. The CDR3 DNA sequence: TGTGCCAGCAGCTTAATGGGACAGGGGGCAAAGACCCAGTACTTC. Residues: CASSLMGQGAKTQYF.

The chain is built from TRBV28 and TRBJ2-1; D call uncertain. Per germline, CDR1 MDHEN and CDR2 SYDVKM. V gave up 5 bases and J gave up 13 bases, with 15 bases separating them. The CDR3 totals 12 residues. DNA of the CDR3: TGTGCCAGCAGTCCGACACTGCAGACCCAGTTCTTC. Residues: CASSPTLQTQFF.

This clonotype turned up a few times. This chain links TRBV27 with TRBJ2-7; 9 positions match TRBD1. TRBJ2-5 matches the DNA end more closely, so the J call is doubtful. Germline V gene lookup returns CDR1 MNHEY and CDR2 SMNVEV (reference sequence). The CDR3 length is 13 residues. CDR3 sequence (DNA): TGTGCCAGCAGTCAGGACAGGGGAGCGACCCAGTACTTC. Its protein product is CASSQDRGATQYF.

The chain joins TRBV25-1 to TRBJ1-2; no reliable D call. This CDR3 comprises 13 residues. Germline CDR1 reads MGHDK; CDR2 reads SYGVNS. Between the trimmed V and J ends, which lost 6 bases and 2 bases, there was a span of 10 bases. The CDR3, as DNA: TGTGCCAGCAGCGGAGAACCCAACTATGGCTACACCTTC. Its protein is CASSGEPNYGYTF.

The chain uses TRBV10-3 and TRBJ2-4; TRBD2 matches 9 bases. The DNA end is a closer match to TRBJ2-7, so the J assignment may be wrong. This CDR3 has 15 amino acids. Per the germline V gene, CDR1 is ENHRY and CDR2 is SYGVKD. The CDR3 loop reads CATRGSSGDTYEQYF. As DNA, the CDR3 is TGTGCCACCAGGGGTTCTAGCGGGGACACCTACGAGCAGTACTTC.

This clonotype has only a few counts. The J gene is TRBJ2-1, the V gene TRBV7-2; no definite D call. This CDR3 is 14 amino acids long. Germline-derived CDR1 and CDR2 are SGHTA and FQGNSA. The V end lost 0 bases, the J end lost 8 bases, and 11 bases lay between the germline ends. Here the CDR3 DNA reads TGTGCCAGCAGCTTAGCGCTAAGTTCGGATGAGCAGTTCTTC. Residues: CASSLALSSDEQFF.

The DNA for the CDR3 is TGTGCCAGCAGCCAACCGGGGGATTACAATGAGCAGTTCTTC. This sequence encodes CASSQPGDYNEQFF. J is TRBJ2-1 and V is TRBV3-1; TRBD2 is a possible D gene (6 bases). The germline V gene encodes CDR1 LGHDT and CDR2 YNNKEL (reference sequence). The CDR3 spans 14 residues. The ends were cut back, 2 bases at V and 4 bases at J, with 9 bases in the middle.

The chain is built from TRBV6-2 or TRBV6-3 and TRBJ2-3; TRBD2 matches 7 bases. V shed 6 bases, J shed 2 bases, and the junction held 8 bases outside the gene matches. This CDR3 comprises 15 residues. Germline CDR1 MNHEY, CDR2 SVGEGT. CDR3 DNA: TGTGCCAGCAGACCTCCGACTAGCCCCACAGATACGCAGTATTTT. Translated: CASRPPTSPTDTQYF.